This T cell receptor beta chain comes out of a study of blood T cell repertoires in COVID-19 (dated by TCRdb to about 2020). Broadly, across the study: The collaborator samples originated in the United States, Italy and Spain and spanned the acute and convalescent phases of COVID-19. The material from the prospective study consisted of cDNA or gDNA derived from T cells, B-cell-depleted T cells, or PBMCs. The dataset comprised deeply sampled blood TCRbeta repertoires from subjects exposed to, actively infected with, or recovered from COVID-19. A freely available public database, intended as a resource for researchers studying the immune response to SARS-CoV-2, is where the repertoires were released. The samples were drawn from the first 160 participants of the ongoing ImmuneRACE study and from 950 to 1,500 subjects provided by 6 global collaborators. The sample metadata nearly always contained a de-identified subject ID, COVID-19 status, age in years and sex. Where HLA class I and class II types were available, the types were taken from metadata supplied by the sample provider, not from assay-based typing. What the authors observed across the whole study: The quantity of clinical and demographic metadata differed by source and by participant and was supplied without curation.

The CDR3 contains 15 residues, cysteine and phenylalanine counted. Only the CDR3 part of the read is kept: 45 bases, read in frame from the first base. The germline V gene (reference sequence) specifies LNHDA as CDR1 and SQIVND as CDR2. Unmatched junction bases come to 7, with V trimmed by 7 bases and J by 1 base. Points on this clone: The antigen it recognizes is unknown. No base quality values were provided; no much bigger clone lies one nucleotide off.

Each collaborating institution followed its own protocols to collect whole blood in K2EDTA tubes. For TCRbeta analysis, collaborators shipped samples in one of three forms: frozen whole blood, isolated PBMCs, or DNA extracted from either of those sample types. TCRbeta CDR3 regions were amplified from genomic DNA by means of the immunoSEQ Assay, a bias-controlled multiplex PCR. Regarding the original processing steps: Nucleated cell counts per sample were estimated from amplification of reference gene primers within the assay. To quantify the absolute abundance of each unique TCRbeta CDR3 rearrangement, sequence reads were collapsed and filtered. For each sample, productive Simpson clonality was calculated by taking the square root of Simpson's diversity index across productive rearrangements. In TCRdb, the immuneACCESS table is reduced to in-frame sequences with V and J assigned. These tables do not hold every clone; where another copy was compared, an unresolved V gene accounts for under half, and the others remain unexplained. That table supplies the V and J calls and clone size; D and trimming were determined from the DNA. In this sample the table shows 300,000 to 450,000 clones, more than 85% of which occur a single time. In total, the top ten clones hold under 3% of the sample.

The receptor was derived from a human donor in a cohort sampled during active COVID-19. The chain employs TRBV19 and TRBJ1-1, and 9 bases in between align with TRBD1. Sequenced input: peripheral blood. The CDR3 loop reads CASTYLGQGNTEAFF. The sequenced DNA is TGTGCCAGTACCTACCTGGGACAGGGGAACACTGAAGCTTTCTTT.